This entry is about one TCR beta chain. Using immunoSEQ multiplex PCR, the repertoire was profiled, and TCRdb retains in-frame clones only, with some absent. The sample holds about 160,000 clones, about four fifths seen once. This entry belongs to a study of blood T cell repertoires in COVID-19. Deletions cut 0 bases from V and 5 bases from J, with 7 bases between. CDR1 is MGHRA and CDR2 is YSYEKL in the germline V gene. The CDR3 runs to 13 residues. The sequence was collected from a man aged 55 to 69 who had recovered from COVID-19. Sequenced input: PBMCs or T cells enriched from blood (not recorded which). The chain carries TRBV4-1 and TRBJ1-1, with D hard to call. Written as DNA, the CDR3 is TGCGCCAGCAGCCAAGAAAAACAGACTGAAGCTTTCTTT. Its translation is CASSQEKQTEAFF.